This TCR beta chain came from a study of CD8+ T cells in alopecia areata. Points from the study as a whole: Administration of tofacitinib significantly diminished scalp clonality and expanded CD8+ clones within the top 100.

Germline CDR1 reads SQVTM; CDR2 reads ANQGSEA. Trimming removed 4 bases from V and 3 bases from J, with 10 bases in between. The CDR3 has 13 residues. With regard to this clone: The antigen is unknown. The sample has other DNA sequences that encode this CDR3 too.

RNA was isolated and reverse transcribed to cDNA, the sequencing template. Clones were read by immunoSEQ multiplex PCR, and TCRdb kept only the in-frame ones, dropping some. The sample has 200,000 to 250,000 clones; approximately 70% are singletons. Described treatment: oral pan-JAK inhibitor, 5-10 mg twice daily. The chain joins TRBV29-1 to TRBJ1-5; D not resolved. This sample comprised CD4+ T cells sorted from blood, obtained around week 44, from a patient treated with tofacitinib. The source is a human donor with alopecia areata. DNA for the CDR3: TGCAGCGTTGGTACCGGGCTCAATCAGCCCCAGCATTTT. Protein sequence: CSVGTGLNQPQHF.